This record looks at one T cell receptor beta chain sequence and its context. The entry originates in a study of CD8+ T cells in alopecia areata. The study team obtained lesional scalp punch biopsies and peripheral blood from alopecia areata patients. CD4+ and CD8+ T cells were sorted from PBMCs stained for CD3, CD4 and CD8. Extraction and reverse transcription of RNA yielded cDNA as the sequencing template. Some clones are missing from TCRdb's copy, which holds only in-frame ones; the method was immunoSEQ multiplex PCR. The data show over 150,000 clones, with roughly 60% seen just once and 1.7% held by the top ten. Germline V lookup: CDR1 SQVTM, CDR2 ANQGSEA. This CDR3 is 13 amino acids long. V was cut by 6 bases and J by 5 bases, with 16 bases left in between.

This chain joins TRBV29-1 and TRBJ1-1; D possibly corresponds to TRBD1 (6 bases). The origin of this receptor is a human donor with alopecia areata. Here the sequenced sample was CD4+ T cells sorted from blood, taken at week 0. In DNA, the CDR3 is TGCAGCGTGGCGACAGGAGTGTCTACTGAAGCTTTCTTT. Protein product: CSVATGVSTEAFF.